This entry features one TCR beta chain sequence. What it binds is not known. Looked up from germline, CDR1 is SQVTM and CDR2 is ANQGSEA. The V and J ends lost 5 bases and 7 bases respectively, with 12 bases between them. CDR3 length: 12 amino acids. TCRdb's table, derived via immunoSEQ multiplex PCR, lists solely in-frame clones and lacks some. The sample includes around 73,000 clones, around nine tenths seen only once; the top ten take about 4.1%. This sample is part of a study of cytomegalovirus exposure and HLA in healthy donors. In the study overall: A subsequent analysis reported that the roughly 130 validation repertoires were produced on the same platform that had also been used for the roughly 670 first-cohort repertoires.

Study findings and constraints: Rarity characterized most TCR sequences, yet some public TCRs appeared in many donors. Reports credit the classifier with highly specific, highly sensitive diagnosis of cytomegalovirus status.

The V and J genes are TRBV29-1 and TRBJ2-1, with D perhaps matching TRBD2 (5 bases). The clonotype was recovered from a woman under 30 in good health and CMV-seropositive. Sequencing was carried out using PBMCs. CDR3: CSVPTLANEQFF. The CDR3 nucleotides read TGCAGCGTTCCGACCCTAGCTAATGAGCAGTTCTTC.